Sequencing of this T cell receptor beta chain was carried out in a study of CD8 T cells in Susac syndrome. V gave up 6 bases and J gave up 5 bases; unmatched junction bases: 10. This CDR3 contains 17 residues. This clonotype was detected only once. With random hexamers, roughly 0.45 to 1 ug RNA was reverse transcribed. TCRdb reprocessed the immunoSEQ multiplex PCR reads via MiXCR and lists one record per CDR3 protein. The sample comprises about 140,000 distinct CDR3 sequences, about 95% of which are singletons, and around 0.2% rests with the top ten. What was sequenced was CD8+ T cells from PBMCs. The TCR comes from a human donor with Susac syndrome. The genes are TRBV12-3 or TRBV12-4 and TRBJ2-2; 12 nucleotides match TRBD2. CDR3 nucleotides: TGTGCCAGCAGCCCCACCGGGACTAGCGGGTGGACCGGGGAGCTGTTTTTT. The encoded protein is CASSPTGTSGWTGELFF.